The clone carrying this T cell receptor beta chain occurred many times. Its antigen is still unknown. These data originate in a study of regulatory T cells in long-lasting Graves disease. Study observations and caveats: Persistent Graves' patients showed less TCR diversity than newly diagnosed ones. What was studied was peripheral blood only, and not thyroid tissue.

Arm-PCR of CDR3 regions and iRepertoire HTBI primers were used to build TCR beta libraries. The authors' processing: Among the samples, 60 to 75 TRBV and around 15 TRBJ segments were identified. One entry per CDR3 protein, called by TCRdb with MiXCR from the multiplex PCR reads. The authors' filters were not applied to this entry. The table has around 230,000 distinct CDR3 sequences, 15% to 20% seen once. Described time point: newly diagnosed GD, antithyroid drugs for less than 3 months. Isolated PBMC RNA provided the starting material for the TCR library. CDR3 length: 13 residues. The germline gives CDR1 LGHDT, CDR2 YNNKEL (reference sequence). V shed 4 bases and J shed 5 bases, with 9 bases lying between them.

The receptor's source is a female donor with Graves disease. The chain employs TRBV3-1 and TRBJ2-1, with D perhaps matching TRBD1 (5 bases). The source was peripheral blood mononuclear cells (PBMCs), collected at new diagnosis, from a patient treated with antithyroid drugs. The CDR3 nucleotides are TGTGCCAGCAGCCGGGGCGTCAACAATGAGCAGTTCTTC. As protein: CASSRGVNNEQFF.